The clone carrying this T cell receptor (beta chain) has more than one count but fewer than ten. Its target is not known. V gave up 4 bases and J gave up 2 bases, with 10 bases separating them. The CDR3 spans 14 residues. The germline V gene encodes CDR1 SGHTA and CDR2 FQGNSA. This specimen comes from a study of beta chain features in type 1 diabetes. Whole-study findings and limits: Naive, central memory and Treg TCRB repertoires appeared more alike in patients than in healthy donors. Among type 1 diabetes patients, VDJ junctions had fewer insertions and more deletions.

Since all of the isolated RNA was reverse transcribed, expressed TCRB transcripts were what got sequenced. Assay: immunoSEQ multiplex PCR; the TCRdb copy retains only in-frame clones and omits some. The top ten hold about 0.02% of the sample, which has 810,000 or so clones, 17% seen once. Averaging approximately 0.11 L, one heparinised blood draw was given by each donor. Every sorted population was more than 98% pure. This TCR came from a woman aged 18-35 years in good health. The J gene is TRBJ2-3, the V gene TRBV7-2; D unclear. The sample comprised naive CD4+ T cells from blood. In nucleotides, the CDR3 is TGTGCCAGCAGCTCCAGAACGGTCACAGATACGCAGTATTTT. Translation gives CASSSRTVTDTQYF.